These 26 T cell receptor beta chains came from one sample sequenced in a study of T cell repertoires in cytomegalovirus infection. TCRdb ran MiXCR on the reads and lists one entry per CDR3 protein. Of 300,000 or so distinct CDR3 sequences detected, 25% appear once; the ten largest clones hold roughly 14%. The antigens these receptors bind are not known. Material: cultured PBMCs, obtained from culture after CMV antigen stimulation. These receptors all stem from a human donor in good health (CMV status not recorded). Some clones in this sample may be carry-over from other donors' samples.

The chain links TRBV24-1 to TRBJ2-1; D is tentatively TRBD1 or TRBD2 (5 bases each). The CDR3 is made up of 17 amino acids. Trimming cost V 3 bases and J 1 base, with 15 bases left between them. Germline CDR1 reads KGHDR; CDR2 reads SFDVKD. The CDR3 sequence is CATSDAGGKTSYNEQFF. Written as DNA, the CDR3 is TGTGCCACCAGTGATGCTGGGGGAAAGACTTCCTACAATGAGCAGTTCTTC.

This clonotype occurred a few times. This chain connects TRBV7-9 to TRBJ2-7, with D possibly matching TRBD2 (5 bases). From germline, CDR1 is SEHNR and CDR2 FQNEAQ (reference sequence). V was clipped by 2 bases and J by 3 bases, with 11 bases between them. The CDR3 consists of 14 residues. The CDR3 DNA sequence: TGTGCCAGCAGCTTATCAGGAGGAGGCTACGAGCAGTACTTC. Protein product: CASSLSGGGYEQYF.

This chain links TRBV5-1 with TRBJ2-5; the match to TRBD2 covers 9 bases. With V trimmed by 3 bases and J by 5 bases, 17 bases remained unmatched. The germline V gene has CDR1 SGHRS and CDR2 YFSETQ. The CDR3 contains 18 residues. The CDR3 nucleotides read TGCGCCAGCAGCTCCGAGCCGGGACTAGCTACGGGAGGGGAGACCCAGTACTTC. This gives the protein CASSSEPGLATGGETQYF.

In this sample, this clonotype turned up a few times. The rearrangement links TRBV7-8 to TRBJ2-5; 12 bases line up with TRBD2. The CDR3 spans 17 residues. Looked up from germline, CDR1 is SGHVS and CDR2 is FQNEAQ. With 1 base clipped from V and 5 bases from J, the junction kept 8 bases outside the gene matches. The CDR3 nucleotides are TGTGCCAGCAGCTTAGGGCGACTAGCGGGAGTGTATGAGACCCAGTACTTC. It translates to CASSLGRLAGVYETQYF.

This clonotype was seen ten or more times. The V and J genes are TRBV6-2 or TRBV6-3 and TRBJ2-7; 9 bases fit TRBD1. The CDR3 covers 15 residues. After removal of 5 bases from V and 1 base from J, the junction contained 6 bases not matched to a gene. Germline V CDR1 and CDR2: MNHEY, SVGEGT. The CDR3 reads CASSTLGTGSYEQYF. CDR3 DNA: TGTGCCAGCAGTACCCTTGGGACAGGGTCCTACGAGCAGTACTTC.

This clonotype was counted between two and nine times. V is TRBV18 and J is TRBJ2-3; 8 positions agree with TRBD1. Trimming removed 2 bases from V and 3 bases from J; junction bases left unmatched: 13. Germline V gene sequence: CDR1 KGHSH, CDR2 LQKENI. The CDR3 is 18 residues long. CDR3 nucleotide sequence: TGTGCCAGCTCACCAAACTCTGGAGCCAGGGGGCGAACAGATACGCAGTATTTT. It codes for CASSPNSGARGRTDTQYF.

The table lists this clonotype with many counts. DNA of the CDR3: TGTGCCAGCAGCTTCCACCTAGGGTACGAGCAGTACGTC. Its protein product is CASSFHLGYEQYV. The chain joins TRBV7-2 to TRBJ2-7; D ambiguous. The CDR3 is made up of 13 amino acids. Per the germline V gene, CDR1 is SGHTA and CDR2 is FQGNSA. The germline V and J ends were trimmed by 3 bases and 4 bases, with 10 bases remaining between them.

This clonotype turned up a few times. This chain uses TRBV6-1 with TRBJ2-6; 7 bases map to TRBD1. V was pared by 4 bases and J by 4 bases, with 4 bases of the junction left unmatched. Per the germline V gene, CDR1 is MNHNS and CDR2 is SASEGT. CDR3 length equals 15 residues. The CDR3 DNA reads TGTGCCAGCAGTGTTACAGGGGCAGGGGCCAACGTCCTGACTTTC. Translated: CASSVTGAGANVLTF.

The rearrangement uses TRBV29-1 and TRBJ1-5, with D unclear. V lost 6 bases and J 4 bases, leaving 13 bases between the germline ends. This CDR3 has 13 amino acids. Germline V gene lookup returns CDR1 SQVTM and CDR2 ANQGSEA. The CDR3 spells CSVQVRPNQPQHF. DNA of the CDR3: TGCAGCGTCCAAGTTCGGCCTAATCAGCCCCAGCATTTT.

This clonotype came up a few times. The CDR3 protein is CASSRSTGPIANTEAFF. The CDR3 DNA follows: TGCGCCAGCAGCAGGAGTACAGGTCCCATTGCCAACACTGAAGCTTTCTTT. V is TRBV5-1 and J is TRBJ1-1; possibly TRBD1 for D (5 bases). V shed 4 bases and J shed 2 bases, with 21 bases lying between them. Germline V gene sequence: CDR1 SGHRS, CDR2 YFSETQ. This CDR3 contains 17 residues.

To note about this clonotype: Given a much more abundant clone one base away, this may be a read error. This chain links TRBV27 with TRBJ2-7; 10 nucleotides agree with TRBD2. Trimming removed 7 bases from V and 4 bases from J; junction bases left unmatched: 10. The germline V gene encodes CDR1 MNHEY and CDR2 SMNVEV (reference sequence). CDR3 length: 15 residues. The CDR3 region has the DNA TGTGCCAGCATCCCGGCTAGCGGGAGACGGTACGAGCAGTACGTC. Translating gives CASIPASGRRYEQYV.

This clonotype was recorded many times. The chain couples TRBV7-2 to TRBJ2-3; D gene ambiguous. Germline CDR1 is SGHTA and CDR2 is FQGNSA. V was shortened by 5 bases and J by 2 bases, with 11 bases between the two germline ends. The CDR3 runs to 14 residues. As DNA, the CDR3 is TGTGCCAGCAGCCCCCGGGTTTACACAGATACGCAGTATTTT. This codes for CASSPRVYTDTQYF.

This clonotype was found a few times. The V call is TRBV5-1, the J call TRBJ1-5; D ambiguous. Trimming pared 6 bases from V and 0 bases from J, leaving 13 bases between. The CDR3 is 15 residues long. Germline CDR1 and CDR2: SGHRS and YFSETQ. The CDR3, as DNA: TGCGCCAGCACCCTGAGCGGGGATAGCAATCAGCCCCAGCATTTT. Residues: CASTLSGDSNQPQHF.

This clonotype has only one observation. The V gene is TRBV20-1, the J gene TRBJ2-1; TRBD1 agrees at 8 bases. Germline lookup yields CDR1 DFQATT and CDR2 SNEGSKA (reference sequence). J lost 7 bases, V lost 0 bases, and 2 bases had no gene match. This CDR3 is built from 13 residues. The CDR3 coding sequence is TGCAGTGCTAGAGAGGACAGGGTGAATGAGCAGTTCTTC. Its protein product is CSAREDRVNEQFF.

This chain connects TRBV7-3 to TRBJ1-1, with 8 bases that match TRBD1. CDR1 SGHTA and CDR2 FQGTGA come from the germline V gene. The CDR3 spans 15 residues. Unmatched junction bases numbered 7, after V lost 4 bases and J lost 3 bases. CDR3 region: CASSSGGTPYTEAFF. CDR3 DNA sequence: TGTGCCAGCAGCTCAGGGGGCACGCCGTACACTGAAGCTTTCTTT.

This clonotype was counted only a few times. The chain recombines TRBV19 with TRBJ2-5, with TRBD2 identical over 13 bases. The CDR3 is 20 amino acids. Germline loops: CDR1 LNHDA, CDR2 SQIVND (reference sequence). V lost 4 bases to trimming and J lost 3 bases; unmatched junction nucleotides: 17. CDR3 residues: CASSTPGLAGARRREETQYF. The CDR3 DNA reads as TGTGCCAGTAGTACCCCAGGACTAGCGGGAGCCCGTCGTCGAGAAGAGACCCAGTACTTC.

This clonotype was counted only a few times. The chain links TRBV19 to TRBJ2-3; TRBD2 agrees at 11 bases. This CDR3 spans 15 amino acids. Looked up from germline, CDR1 is LNHDA and CDR2 is SQIVND (reference sequence). Unmatched junction bases numbered 8, after V lost 8 bases and J lost 4 bases. CDR3 sequence: CASGLAGGAADTQYF. DNA for the CDR3: TGTGCCAGTGGCCTAGCGGGAGGAGCGGCAGATACGCAGTATTTT. Filled out from reference TRBV19 and TRBJ2-3, the complete variable domain reads DGGITQSPKYLFRKEGQNVTLSCEQNLNHDAMYWYRQDPGQGLRLIYYSQIVNDFQKGDIAEGYSVSREKKESFPLTVTSAQKNPTAFYLCASGLAGGAADTQYFGPGTRLTVL.

A word on this clonotype: This may stem from a read error, because a much larger clone lies one nucleotide away. This sequence joins TRBV20-1 and TRBJ1-1, with D possibly matching TRBD1 (6 bases). Trimming left V 3 bases short and J 2 bases short, with 13 bases between. The germline CDR1 and CDR2 sequences are DFQATT and SNEGSKA (reference sequence). The CDR3 spans 14 residues. CDR3 residues: CSASGMTGNTEAFF. The CDR3 DNA follows: TGCAGTGCTAGTGGGATGACAGGAAACACTGAAGCTTTCTTT.

This clonotype was seen a handful of times. The chain couples TRBV4-3 to TRBJ1-3; no clear D. Trimming pared 0 bases from V and 2 bases from J, leaving 17 bases between. This CDR3 region has 18 residues. Germline loops: CDR1 LGHNA, CDR2 YSLEER. The CDR3 DNA reads as TGCGCCAGCAGCCAAGATCATGGCCCCCTCGGCCCTGGAAACACCATATATTTT. Translated, it gives CASSQDHGPLGPGNTIYF.

This clonotype occurred many times. The chain is built from TRBV12-3 or TRBV12-4 and TRBJ1-4, with TRBD1 matching 9 bases. After removal of 4 bases from V and 5 bases from J, the junction contained 2 bases not matched to a gene. There are 14 residues in the CDR3. For the CDR3, the DNA is TGTGCCAGCAGTTCCGGGACAGGGAATGAAAAACTGTTTTTT. Residues: CASSSGTGNEKLFF.

This clonotype was recorded many times. J is TRBJ2-7 and V is TRBV7-2; D assignment may be TRBD1 or TRBD2 (5 bases each). The length of the CDR3 is 15 residues. Germline loops: CDR1 SGHTA, CDR2 FQGNSA. The V end was cut by 1 base, the J end by 4 bases, with 14 bases between. CDR3 amino acids: CASSLVAGPGYEQYV. The CDR3 DNA follows: TGTGCCAGCAGCTTAGTGGCGGGTCCAGGGTACGAGCAGTACGTC.

This clonotype was observed a handful of times. This may come from a read error, since a much larger clone is one base off. CDR3 coding DNA: TGTGCCAGCAGCTTACTAGCGGGAGATACGCAGTATTTT. This translates into CASSLLAGDTQYF. This rearrangement joins TRBV7-2 to TRBJ2-3, with 8 bases aligning to TRBD2. Trimming cost V 2 bases and J 5 bases; bases outside gene matches: 0. The CDR3 loop spans 13 amino acids. In germline, CDR1 is SGHTA, CDR2 FQGNSA.

This CDR3 is CASSGPGLETQYF. The CDR3 DNA reads as TGCGCCAGCAGTGGCCCAGGGTTAGAGACCCAGTACTTC. V and J are TRBV10-2 and TRBJ2-5, with a possible D match to TRBD1 (5 bases). V was pared by 4 bases and J by 4 bases, with 10 bases between. The CDR3 is 13 residues long. Germline CDR1 is WSHSY and CDR2 is SAAADI.

This clonotype appeared many times. This chain uses TRBV7-2 with TRBJ1-4; D not certain. This CDR3 contains 13 residues. Germline CDR1 SGHTA, CDR2 FQGNSA. The V end lost 5 bases, the J end lost 5 bases, and 9 bases lay between the germline ends. The CDR3 spells CASSRTVNEKLFF. As DNA, the CDR3 is TGTGCCAGCAGCCGGACTGTAAATGAAAAACTGTTTTTT.

This clonotype was found many times. The chain has TRBV6-1 and TRBJ1-5; TRBD1 matches 8 bases. Losses at the gene ends were 7 bases for V and 0 bases for J; bases not matched to a gene: 8. This CDR3 is 16 amino acids long. Germline loops: CDR1 MNHNS, CDR2 SASEGT. The CDR3 nucleotides read TGTGCCAGCACCAACGTAGGACAGGGTAGCAATCAGCCCCAGCATTTT. The encoded protein is CASTNVGQGSNQPQHF.

CDR3 in amino acids: CASSPGPSSYNSPLHF. The CDR3 DNA sequence: TGCGCCAGCAGCCCTGGGCCGAGCTCCTATAATTCACCCCTCCACTTT. The chain recombines TRBV4-1 with TRBJ1-6; D is unclear. The germline gives CDR1 MGHRA, CDR2 YSYEKL. V was cut by 4 bases and J by 0 bases, with 10 bases left in between. This CDR3 is 16 amino acids long.